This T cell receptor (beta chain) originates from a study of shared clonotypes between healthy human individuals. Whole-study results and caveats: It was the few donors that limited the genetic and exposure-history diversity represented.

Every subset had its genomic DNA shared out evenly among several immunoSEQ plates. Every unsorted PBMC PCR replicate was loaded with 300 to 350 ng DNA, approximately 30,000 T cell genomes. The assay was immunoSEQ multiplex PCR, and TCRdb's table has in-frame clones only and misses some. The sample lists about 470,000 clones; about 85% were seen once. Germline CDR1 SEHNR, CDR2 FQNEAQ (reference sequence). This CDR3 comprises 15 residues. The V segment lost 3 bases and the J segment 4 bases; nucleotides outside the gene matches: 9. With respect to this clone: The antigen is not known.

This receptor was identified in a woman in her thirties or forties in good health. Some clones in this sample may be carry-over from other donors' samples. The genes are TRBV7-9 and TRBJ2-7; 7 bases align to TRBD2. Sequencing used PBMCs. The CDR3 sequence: CASSLAVGEGYEQYF. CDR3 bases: TGTGCCAGCAGCTTGGCTGTTGGGGAGGGGTACGAGCAGTACTTC.